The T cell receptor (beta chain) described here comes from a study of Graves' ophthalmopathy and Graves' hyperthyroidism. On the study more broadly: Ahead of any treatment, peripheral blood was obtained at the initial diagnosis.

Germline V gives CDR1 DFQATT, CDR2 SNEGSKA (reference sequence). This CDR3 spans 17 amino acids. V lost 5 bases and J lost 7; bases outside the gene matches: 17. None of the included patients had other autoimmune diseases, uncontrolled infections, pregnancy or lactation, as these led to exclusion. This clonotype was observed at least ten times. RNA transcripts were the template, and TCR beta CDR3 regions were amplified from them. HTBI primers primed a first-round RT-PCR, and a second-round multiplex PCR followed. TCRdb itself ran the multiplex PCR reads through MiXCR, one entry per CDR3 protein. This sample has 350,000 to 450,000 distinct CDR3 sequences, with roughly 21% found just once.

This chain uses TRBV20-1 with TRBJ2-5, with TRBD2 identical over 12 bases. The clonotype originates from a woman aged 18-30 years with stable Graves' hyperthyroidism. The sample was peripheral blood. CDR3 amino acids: CSAGRDPASGRAGTQYF. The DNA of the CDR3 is TGCAGTGCTGGGAGGGACCCAGCTAGCGGGAGGGCGGGGACCCAGTACTTC.